Here is one T cell receptor beta chain with its context. The antigen is not known. TCRdb processed the reads anew with MiXCR; each CDR3 protein has one entry. Of 400,000 or so distinct CDR3 sequences in the sample, 15% to 20% were seen once. This sample stems from a study of T cell repertoires in cytomegalovirus infection. Study background: Carrying CMV and the relevant HLA type showed in public TCR beta signatures.

Findings and caveats of the study: Dominating the ex vivo response were TCR beta clonotypes that were CMV-specific and HLA-C-restricted.

This sequence originates from a human donor in good health (CMV status not recorded). Some clones in this sample may be carry-over from other donors' samples. The sample comprised PBMCs.

The CDR3 coding sequence is TGCGCCAGCAGAAGGACGCCAACCTACGAGCAGTACTTC. It specifies CASRRTPTYEQYF. This chain joins TRBV5-1 and TRBJ2-7; D is uncertain. This CDR3 comprises 13 residues. CDR1 is SGHRS, CDR2 YFSETQ, per germline. The germline V and J ends were trimmed by 5 bases and 2 bases, with 11 bases remaining between them.